This T cell receptor beta chain was sequenced for a study of blood T cell repertoires in COVID-19 (TCRdb year 2020). Background on the whole study: Collaborator samples came from the United States, Italy and Spain and covered acute and convalescent phases of COVID-19. Nearly every sample came with metadata listing a de-identified subject ID, COVID-19 status, age in years and sex. The samples were drawn from the first 160 participants of the ongoing ImmuneRACE study and from 950 to 1,500 subjects provided by 6 global collaborators. Deeply sampled blood TCRbeta repertoires from subjects exposed to, actively infected with, or recovered from COVID-19 were included in the dataset. The repertoires were made available in a free public database intended to serve as a resource for research on the immune response to SARS-CoV-2. The material from the prospective study consisted of cDNA or gDNA derived from T cells, B-cell-depleted T cells, or PBMCs. Where available, HLA class I and class II types were taken from metadata supplied by the sample provider and were not determined by assay-based typing. What the work shows at the level of the full study, not this receptor alone: The quantity of clinical and demographic metadata differed by source and by participant and was supplied without curation.

Based on the germline V gene, the CDR1 and CDR2 sequences are SNHLY and FYNNEI. The CDR3 holds 14 amino acids from the cysteine to the phenylalanine. Left in the record is the CDR3 DNA by itself, 42 bases read in frame from the first base. Trimming accounts for 4 bases at V and 9 bases at J, while the number of junction bases matched to no gene is 3. Collaborating institutions collected whole blood in K2EDTA tubes following their own protocols. For TCRbeta analysis, collaborator samples were shipped as frozen whole blood, as isolated PBMCs, or as DNA extracted from either sample type. In regard to this clone: The specificity of this receptor is unknown. Base qualities are not provided; no much larger clone lies one nucleotide away.

TCRbeta CDR3 regions were amplified from genomic DNA by means of the immunoSEQ Assay, a bias-controlled multiplex PCR. In the original analysis: The number of nucleated cells in each sample was estimated by amplification of reference gene primers within the assay. Sequence reads were collapsed and filtered to measure the absolute abundance of every unique TCRbeta CDR3 rearrangement. For each sample, productive Simpson clonality was calculated by taking the square root of Simpson's diversity index across productive rearrangements. This is the immuneACCESS table as TCRdb keeps it, with only in-frame sequences that have V and J called. A part of the clones is gone; compared with another copy, unresolved V genes explain less than half, and the rest is unexplained. That table is the source of V, J and clone size, and D and trimming were worked out from the DNA. This sample holds some 160,000 clones; about 77% were observed only once. Of the sample, approximately 15% is held by the ten largest clones.

The rearrangement combines TRBV2 with TRBJ1-6, with TRBD1 matching 10 junction bases. This TCR was recovered from a woman aged 80 or over with acute or convalescent COVID-19. Input material: peripheral blood. CDR3 region: CASSGGTGVSPLHF. The bases read TGTGCCAGCAGTGGTGGGACAGGGGTTTCACCCCTCCACTTT. Where the CDR3 stops, the reference TRBV2 and TRBJ1-6 genes take over; the full variable domain is EPEVTQTPSHQVTQMGQEVILRCVPISNHLYFYWYRQILGQKVEFLVSFYNNEISEKSEIFDDQFSVERPDGSNFTLKIRSTKLEDSAMYFCASSGGTGVSPLHFGNGTRLTVT.